Detailed here is one T cell receptor beta chain. J gave up 5 bases and V 4 bases, and 1 base lay outside the gene matches. CDR1 LNHDA and CDR2 SQIVND come from the germline V gene (reference sequence). This CDR3 has 15 amino acids. These data originate in a study of blood T cell repertoires in COVID-19. Across the study: Samples taken during acute and convalescent COVID-19 were collected in the United States, Italy and Spain. T cells, B-cell-depleted T cells, or PBMCs supplied cDNA or gDNA.

Original processing notes: Reference gene primer amplification in the assay estimated nucleated cell counts. Profiling relied on immunoSEQ multiplex PCR, and the TCRdb table lists in-frame clones only, not all of them. V and J calls and clone size come straight from that table; D and trimming were deduced from the DNA. The table includes roughly 220,000 clones, just over 85% detected once. Participants' own reports of clinical history determined their cohort assignment. This clonotype was obtained from a woman aged 45-59 years with acute COVID-19. J is TRBJ2-1 and V is TRBV19; 14 bases match TRBD2. The sequenced sample consisted of PBMCs or T cells enriched from blood (not recorded which). CDR3 in amino acids: CASSRLAGGNNEQFF. CDR3 nucleotides: TGTGCCAGTAGTAGACTAGCGGGAGGGAACAATGAGCAGTTCTTC.